The 15 T cell receptor beta chains given below trace back to one sample, sequenced in a study of T cell responses to AZD1222 COVID-19 vaccine. TCRdb's table, derived via immunoSEQ multiplex PCR, lists solely in-frame clones and lacks some. The table records roughly 51,000 clones, 65% to 90% of them present only once. The starting material was peripheral blood, obtained 28 days after the second AZD1222 dose. The receptor set was obtained from an adult who received the AZD1222 COVID-19 vaccine.

J is TRBJ1-5 and V is TRBV6-5; TRBD1 matches 7 bases. Germline V lookup: CDR1 MNHEY, CDR2 SVGAGI. The CDR3 extends over 15 amino acids. V lost 6 bases and J lost 0; bases outside the gene matches: 5. CDR3 in DNA: TGTGCCAGCAGACCGACAGGGAATAGCAATCAGCCCCAGCATTTT. This codes for CASRPTGNSNQPQHF.

This chain joins TRBV6-4 and TRBJ1-1; maybe TRBD1 (6 bases). The V gene lost 5 bases and the J gene lost 1 base, with 11 bases spanning the gap. Germline V gives CDR1 MRHNA, CDR2 SNTAGT. The CDR3 spans 14 residues. CDR3 amino acids: CASSTEGGNTEAFF. The CDR3 coding sequence is TGTGCCAGCAGTACCGAGGGGGGGAACACTGAAGCTTTCTTT.

The V call is TRBV27, the J call TRBJ2-2, with TRBD1 matching 8 bases. V was clipped by 4 bases and J by 4 bases; unmatched bases: 8. The CDR3 is made up of 16 amino acids. Germline assignment: CDR1 MNHEY and CDR2 SMNVEV (reference sequence). Here the CDR3 reads CASSYTTGASTGELFF. The CDR3 nucleotides read TGTGCCAGCAGTTATACGACAGGGGCCAGCACCGGGGAGCTGTTTTTT.

This rearrangement joins TRBV28 to TRBJ2-1; 8 bases agree with TRBD1. J was trimmed by 4 bases and V by 4 bases; bases with no gene match: 21. The CDR3 is 20 residues long. The germline CDR1 and CDR2 sequences are MDHEN and SYDVKM. Here the CDR3 DNA reads TGTGCCAGCAGTTCACCCAGGGGGCTAACAACTCCCCCTTATTACAATGAGCAGTTCTTC. Translating gives CASSSPRGLTTPPYYNEQFF.

This clone was seen more than once but under ten times. The chain carries TRBV28 and TRBJ1-1; D is uncertain. Germline-derived CDR1 and CDR2 are MDHEN and SYDVKM. The CDR3 totals 9 residues. The CDR3 sequence: CVGNTEAFF. The CDR3 nucleotides are TGTGTCGGGAACACTGAAGCTTTCTTT.

V is TRBV24-1 and J is TRBJ2-1; 10 bases align to TRBD2. Germline V lookup: CDR1 KGHDR, CDR2 SFDVKD. The CDR3 has 16 residues. Unmatched junction bases numbered 8, after V lost 3 bases and J lost 7 bases. CDR3 in amino acids: CATSDQTSGLLNEQFF. DNA for the CDR3: TGTGCCACCAGTGATCAGACTAGCGGGCTTCTTAATGAGCAGTTCTTC.

The V gene is TRBV10-2, the J gene TRBJ2-1; maybe TRBD2 (6 bases). Germline CDR1 and CDR2: WSHSY and SAAADI. This CDR3 is built from 17 residues. Deletions cut 5 bases from V and 6 bases from J, with 23 bases between. CDR3 DNA: TGCGCCAGCAGTCCTCCACCCGGGACTCTCGGGGGCAATGAGCAGTTCTTC. It is translated as CASSPPPGTLGGNEQFF.

The chain uses TRBV7-2 and TRBJ2-5; D gene ambiguous. The CDR3 consists of 12 residues. V was cut by 5 bases and J by 5 bases, with 9 bases left in between. Germline values: CDR1 SGHTA, CDR2 FQGNSA. As DNA, the CDR3 is TGTGCCAGCAGCCCAACACGGGAGACCCAGTACTTC. Protein product: CASSPTRETQYF.

J is TRBJ2-7 and V is TRBV5-1, with 10 bases matching TRBD1. The CDR3 loop spans 15 amino acids. Germline CDR1 is SGHRS and CDR2 is YFSETQ. Losses at the gene ends were 5 bases for V and 9 bases for J; bases not matched to a gene: 14. CDR3: CASRQAPGQGYGQYF. DNA for the CDR3: TGCGCCAGCAGACAGGCACCGGGACAGGGGTATGGGCAGTACTTC.

The CDR3, as DNA: TGTGCCAGCAGCCGGACAGTGCGGACTGAAGCTTTCTTT. The encoded protein is CASSRTVRTEAFF. The V call is TRBV7-2, the J call TRBJ1-1, with TRBD1 as a possible D gene (6 bases). The V end lost 5 bases, the J end lost 5 bases, and 12 bases lay between the germline ends. Germline CDR1 SGHTA, CDR2 FQGNSA. CDR3 length: 13 residues.

The chain couples TRBV24-1 to TRBJ2-1, with D hard to call. CDR1 KGHDR and CDR2 SFDVKD come from the germline V gene. This CDR3 comprises 13 residues. V lost 3 bases, J lost 10 bases, and 12 bases lay in between. The CDR3 nucleotides are TGTGCCACCAGTGATACCAGACATACCGAGCAGTTCTTC. Encoded protein: CATSDTRHTEQFF.

The V and J genes are TRBV3-1 (or the pseudogene TRBV3-2) and TRBJ2-2, with D hard to call. V shed 3 bases and J shed 6 bases, with 5 bases lying between them. The CDR3 is 12 residues long. In germline, CDR1 is LGHDT, CDR2 YNNKEL (reference sequence). The CDR3 region is CASSQGSGELFF. For the CDR3, the DNA is TGTGCCAGCAGCCAGGGGTCCGGGGAGCTGTTTTTT.

The chain combines TRBV7-9 with TRBJ1-1, with D possibly being TRBD1 (6 bases). This CDR3 is built from 15 residues. The V gene's germline CDR1 is SEHNR and CDR2 FQNEAQ (reference sequence). V was clipped by 2 bases and J by 4 bases, with 14 bases between them. CDR3 coding DNA: TGTGCCAGCAGCTTATTTGGGCAGGGGAGCACTGAAGCTTTCTTT. This gives the protein CASSLFGQGSTEAFF. The complete variable domain, with remaining parts taken from reference TRBV7-9 and TRBJ1-1, reads DTGVSQNPRHKITKRGQNVTFRCDPISEHNRLYWYRQTLGQGPEFLTYFQNEAQLEKSRLLSDRFSAERPKGSFSTLEIQRTEQGDSAMYLCASSLFGQGSTEAFFGQGTRLTVV.

J is TRBJ1-2 and V is TRBV19, with TRBD1 identical over 10 bases. Germline CDR1 is LNHDA and CDR2 is SQIVND (reference sequence). The CDR3 consists of 16 residues. Unmatched junction bases numbered 12, after V lost 3 bases and J lost 8 bases. The CDR3 loop is CASSMTGGEKSPGYTF. CDR3 DNA: TGTGCCAGTAGTATGACAGGGGGCGAAAAAAGTCCCGGCTACACCTTC.

The genes are TRBV5-6 and TRBJ2-3, with D hard to call. V was pared by 2 bases and J by 0 bases, with 1 base between. There are 12 residues in the CDR3. In germline, CDR1 is SGHDT, CDR2 YYEEEE. The CDR3 sequence is CASSLSTDTQYF. DNA of the CDR3: TGTGCCAGCAGCTTAAGCACAGATACGCAGTATTTT.